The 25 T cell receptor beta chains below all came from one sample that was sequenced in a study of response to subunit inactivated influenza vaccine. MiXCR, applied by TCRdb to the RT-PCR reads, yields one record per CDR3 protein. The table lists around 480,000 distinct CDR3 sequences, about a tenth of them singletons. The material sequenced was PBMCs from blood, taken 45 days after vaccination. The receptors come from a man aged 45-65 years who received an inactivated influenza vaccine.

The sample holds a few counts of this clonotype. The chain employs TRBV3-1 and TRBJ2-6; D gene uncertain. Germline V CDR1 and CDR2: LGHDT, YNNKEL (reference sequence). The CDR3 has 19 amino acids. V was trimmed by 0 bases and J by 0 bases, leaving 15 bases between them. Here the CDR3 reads CASSQDSGWAYSGANVLTF. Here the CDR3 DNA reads TGTGCCAGCAGCCAAGATTCGGGTTGGGCTTACTCTGGGGCCAACGTCCTGACTTTC. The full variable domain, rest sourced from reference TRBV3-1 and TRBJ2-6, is DTAVSQTPKYLVTQMGNDKSIKCEQNLGHDTMYWYKQDSKKFLKIMFSYNNKELIINETVPNRFSPKSPDKAHLNLHINSLELGDSAVYFCASSQDSGWAYSGANVLTFGAGSRLTVL.

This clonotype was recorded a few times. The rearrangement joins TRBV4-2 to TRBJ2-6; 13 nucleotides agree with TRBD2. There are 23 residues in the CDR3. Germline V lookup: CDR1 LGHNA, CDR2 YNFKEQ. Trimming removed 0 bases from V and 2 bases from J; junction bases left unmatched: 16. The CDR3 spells CASSQDRGDGLAGVRAGANVLTF. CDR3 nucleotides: TGTGCCAGCAGCCAAGATAGGGGCGATGGACTAGCGGGAGTAAGAGCTGGGGCCAACGTCCTGACTTTC.

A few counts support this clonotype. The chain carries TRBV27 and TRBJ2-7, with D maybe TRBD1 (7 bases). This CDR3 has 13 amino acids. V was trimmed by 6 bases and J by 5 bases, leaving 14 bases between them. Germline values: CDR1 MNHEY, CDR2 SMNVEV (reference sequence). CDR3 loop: CASRNRGGDEQYF. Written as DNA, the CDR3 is TGTGCCAGCAGAAACAGGGGAGGAGACGAGCAGTACTTC.

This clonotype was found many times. The CDR3 protein is CASSPGTSGRDEQFF. DNA for the CDR3: TGCGCCAGCAGCCCTGGGACTAGCGGGAGAGATGAGCAGTTCTTC. The genes are TRBV5-1 and TRBJ2-1, with 14 positions matching TRBD2. The germline V gene has CDR1 SGHRS and CDR2 YFSETQ. There are 15 residues in the CDR3. Unmatched junction bases numbered 5, after V lost 4 bases and J lost 8 bases. Full variable domain (missing parts from reference TRBV5-1 and TRBJ2-1): KAGVTQTPRYLIKTRGQQVTLSCSPISGHRSVSWYQQTPGQGLQFLFEYFSETQRNKGNFPGRFSGRQFSNSRSEMNVSTLELGDSALYLCASSPGTSGRDEQFFGPGTRLTVL.

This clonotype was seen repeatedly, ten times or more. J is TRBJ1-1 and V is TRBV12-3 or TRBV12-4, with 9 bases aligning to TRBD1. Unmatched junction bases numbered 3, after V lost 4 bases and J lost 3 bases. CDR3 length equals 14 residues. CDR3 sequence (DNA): TGTGCCAGCAGTTCCCGGGACAGGGACACTGAAGCTTTCTTT. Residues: CASSSRDRDTEAFF.

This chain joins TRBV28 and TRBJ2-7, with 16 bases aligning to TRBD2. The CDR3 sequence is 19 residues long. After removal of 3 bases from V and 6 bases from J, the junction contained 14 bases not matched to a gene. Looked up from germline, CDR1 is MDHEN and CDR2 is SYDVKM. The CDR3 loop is CASSLERGTSGRADREQYF. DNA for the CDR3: TGTGCCAGCAGTTTGGAGCGCGGGACTAGCGGGAGGGCCGATCGCGAGCAGTACTTC.

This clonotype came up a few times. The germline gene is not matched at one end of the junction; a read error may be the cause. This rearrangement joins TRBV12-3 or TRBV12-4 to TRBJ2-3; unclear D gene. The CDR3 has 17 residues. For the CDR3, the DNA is TGTGCCAGCAGTCCACCACTATGGGGTTTTAGCACAGATACGCGGTATTTT. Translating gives CASSPPLWGFSTDTRYF.

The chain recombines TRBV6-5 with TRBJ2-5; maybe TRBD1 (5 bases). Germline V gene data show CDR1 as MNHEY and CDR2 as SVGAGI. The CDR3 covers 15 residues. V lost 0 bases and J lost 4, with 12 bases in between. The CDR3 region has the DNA TGTGCCAGCAGTTACTCTGCGATGGGGCCAGAGACCCAGTACTTC. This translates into CASSYSAMGPETQYF.

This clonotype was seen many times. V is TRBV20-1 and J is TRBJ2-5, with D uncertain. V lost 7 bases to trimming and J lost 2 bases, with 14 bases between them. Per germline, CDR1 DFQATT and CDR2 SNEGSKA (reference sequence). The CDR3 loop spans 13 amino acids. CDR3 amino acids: CSVLRFAQETQYF. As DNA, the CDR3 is TGCAGTGTCCTGAGGTTTGCACAAGAGACCCAGTACTTC.

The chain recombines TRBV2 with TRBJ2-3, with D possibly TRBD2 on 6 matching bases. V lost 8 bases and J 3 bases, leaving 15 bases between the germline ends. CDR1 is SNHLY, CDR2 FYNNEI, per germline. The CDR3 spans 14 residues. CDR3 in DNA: TGTGCCAGCGGGGCGGGGTTCTCGACAGATACGCAGTATTTT. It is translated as CASGAGFSTDTQYF.

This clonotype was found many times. The DNA for the CDR3 is TGTGCCAGCAGTGTCGCTGGACAGGGGAATGAGCAGTTCTTC. It yields the protein CASSVAGQGNEQFF. This chain links TRBV25-1 with TRBJ2-1; 9 positions match TRBD1. With V trimmed by 4 bases and J by 7 bases, 5 bases remained unmatched. The CDR3 extends over 14 amino acids. CDR1 is MGHDK, CDR2 SYGVNS, per germline.

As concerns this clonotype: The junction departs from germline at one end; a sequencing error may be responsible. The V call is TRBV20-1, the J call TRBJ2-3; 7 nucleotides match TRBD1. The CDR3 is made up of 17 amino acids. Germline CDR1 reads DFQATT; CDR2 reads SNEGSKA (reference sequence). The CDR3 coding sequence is TGCTGTGCTAGAGATCCCAGGGGACAGTTAATCACAGATACGCAGTATTTT. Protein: CCARDPRGQLITDTQYF.

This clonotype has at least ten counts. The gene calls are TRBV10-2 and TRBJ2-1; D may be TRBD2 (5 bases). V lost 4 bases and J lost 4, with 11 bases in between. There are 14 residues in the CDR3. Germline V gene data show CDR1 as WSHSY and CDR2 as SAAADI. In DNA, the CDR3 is TGCGCCAGCAGTGGAGCGGCTTCTTACAATGAGCAGTTCTTC. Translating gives CASSGAASYNEQFF.

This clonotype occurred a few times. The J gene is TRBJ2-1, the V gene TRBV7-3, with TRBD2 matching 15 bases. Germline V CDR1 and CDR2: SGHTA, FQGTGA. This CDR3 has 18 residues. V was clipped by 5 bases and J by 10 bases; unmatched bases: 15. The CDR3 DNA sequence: TGTGCCAGCAGCCCCTTCCCGGGACTAGCGGGGGGCTACATGGAGCAGTTCTTC. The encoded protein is CASSPFPGLAGGYMEQFF.

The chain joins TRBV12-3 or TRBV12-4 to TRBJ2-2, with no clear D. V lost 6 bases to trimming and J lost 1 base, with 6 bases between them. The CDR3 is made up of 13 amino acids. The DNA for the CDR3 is TGTGCCAGCAGAAGTGAGAACACCGGGGAGCTGTTTTTT. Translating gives CASRSENTGELFF.

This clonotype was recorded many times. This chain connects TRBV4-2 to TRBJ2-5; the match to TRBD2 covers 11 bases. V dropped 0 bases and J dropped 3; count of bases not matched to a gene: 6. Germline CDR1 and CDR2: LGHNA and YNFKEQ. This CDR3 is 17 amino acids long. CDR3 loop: CASSQEGSGGAKETQYF. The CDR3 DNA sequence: TGTGCCAGCAGCCAAGAAGGTAGCGGGGGGGCCAAAGAGACCCAGTACTTC.

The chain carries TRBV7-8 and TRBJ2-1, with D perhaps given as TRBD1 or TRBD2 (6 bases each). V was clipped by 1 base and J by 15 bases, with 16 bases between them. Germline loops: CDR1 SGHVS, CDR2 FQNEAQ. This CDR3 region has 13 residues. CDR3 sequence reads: CASSLGGTSALFF. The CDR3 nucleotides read TGTGCCAGCAGCTTAGGCGGGACATCGGCTCTGTTCTTC.

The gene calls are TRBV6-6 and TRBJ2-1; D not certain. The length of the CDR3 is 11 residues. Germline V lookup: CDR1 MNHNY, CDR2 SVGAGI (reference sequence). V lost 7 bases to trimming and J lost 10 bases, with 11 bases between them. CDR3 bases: TGTGCCAGCAATCGCCAGCGAGAGCAGTTCTTC. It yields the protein CASNRQREQFF.

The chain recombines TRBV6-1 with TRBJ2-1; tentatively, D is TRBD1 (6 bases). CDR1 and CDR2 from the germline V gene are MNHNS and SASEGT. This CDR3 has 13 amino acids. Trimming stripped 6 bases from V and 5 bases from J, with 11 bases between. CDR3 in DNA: TGTGCCAGCAGCCGCCGGGACAACAATGAGCAGTTCTTC. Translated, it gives CASSRRDNNEQFF.

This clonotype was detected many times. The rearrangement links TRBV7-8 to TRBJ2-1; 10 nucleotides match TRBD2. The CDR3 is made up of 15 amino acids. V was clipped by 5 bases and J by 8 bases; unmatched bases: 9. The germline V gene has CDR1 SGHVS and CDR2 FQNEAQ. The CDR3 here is CASSHQRGGRDEQFF. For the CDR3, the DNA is TGTGCCAGCAGCCACCAGCGGGGGGGCCGGGATGAGCAGTTCTTC.

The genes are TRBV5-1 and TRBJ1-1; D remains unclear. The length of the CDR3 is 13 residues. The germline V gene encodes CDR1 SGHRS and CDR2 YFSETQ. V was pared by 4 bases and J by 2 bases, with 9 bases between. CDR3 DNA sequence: TGCGCCAGCAGCCCGGGGTTTAACACTGAAGCTTTCTTT. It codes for CASSPGFNTEAFF.

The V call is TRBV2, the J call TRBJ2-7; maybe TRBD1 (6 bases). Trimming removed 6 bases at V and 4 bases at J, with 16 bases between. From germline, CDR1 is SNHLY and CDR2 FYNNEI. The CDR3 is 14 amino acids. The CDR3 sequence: CASRASGVRYEQYF. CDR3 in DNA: TGTGCCAGCAGGGCCTCAGGGGTGAGGTACGAGCAGTACTTC.

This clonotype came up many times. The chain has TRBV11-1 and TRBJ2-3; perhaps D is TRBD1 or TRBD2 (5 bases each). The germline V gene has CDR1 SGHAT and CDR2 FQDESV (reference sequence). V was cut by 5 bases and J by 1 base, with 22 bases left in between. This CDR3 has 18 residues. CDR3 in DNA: TGTGCCAGCAGCAAATCCCGGGGCCCGAGTCCCCGCACAGATACGCAGTATTTT. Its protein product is CASSKSRGPSPRTDTQYF.

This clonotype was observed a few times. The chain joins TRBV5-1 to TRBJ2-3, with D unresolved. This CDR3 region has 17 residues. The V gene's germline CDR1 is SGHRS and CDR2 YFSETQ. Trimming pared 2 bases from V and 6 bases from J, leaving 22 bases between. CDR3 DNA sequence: TGCGCCAGCAGCTTAATGGACCGATCATCACACGGTGATACGCAGTATTTT. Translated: CASSLMDRSSHGDTQYF.

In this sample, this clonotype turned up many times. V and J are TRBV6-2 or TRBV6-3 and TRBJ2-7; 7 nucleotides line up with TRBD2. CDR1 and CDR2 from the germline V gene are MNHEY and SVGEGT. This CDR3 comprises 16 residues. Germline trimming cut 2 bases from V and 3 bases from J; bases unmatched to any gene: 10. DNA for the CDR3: TGTGCCAGCAGTTACCCTACGGGGGGTGAGAACTACGAGCAGTACTTC. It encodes CASSYPTGGENYEQYF.